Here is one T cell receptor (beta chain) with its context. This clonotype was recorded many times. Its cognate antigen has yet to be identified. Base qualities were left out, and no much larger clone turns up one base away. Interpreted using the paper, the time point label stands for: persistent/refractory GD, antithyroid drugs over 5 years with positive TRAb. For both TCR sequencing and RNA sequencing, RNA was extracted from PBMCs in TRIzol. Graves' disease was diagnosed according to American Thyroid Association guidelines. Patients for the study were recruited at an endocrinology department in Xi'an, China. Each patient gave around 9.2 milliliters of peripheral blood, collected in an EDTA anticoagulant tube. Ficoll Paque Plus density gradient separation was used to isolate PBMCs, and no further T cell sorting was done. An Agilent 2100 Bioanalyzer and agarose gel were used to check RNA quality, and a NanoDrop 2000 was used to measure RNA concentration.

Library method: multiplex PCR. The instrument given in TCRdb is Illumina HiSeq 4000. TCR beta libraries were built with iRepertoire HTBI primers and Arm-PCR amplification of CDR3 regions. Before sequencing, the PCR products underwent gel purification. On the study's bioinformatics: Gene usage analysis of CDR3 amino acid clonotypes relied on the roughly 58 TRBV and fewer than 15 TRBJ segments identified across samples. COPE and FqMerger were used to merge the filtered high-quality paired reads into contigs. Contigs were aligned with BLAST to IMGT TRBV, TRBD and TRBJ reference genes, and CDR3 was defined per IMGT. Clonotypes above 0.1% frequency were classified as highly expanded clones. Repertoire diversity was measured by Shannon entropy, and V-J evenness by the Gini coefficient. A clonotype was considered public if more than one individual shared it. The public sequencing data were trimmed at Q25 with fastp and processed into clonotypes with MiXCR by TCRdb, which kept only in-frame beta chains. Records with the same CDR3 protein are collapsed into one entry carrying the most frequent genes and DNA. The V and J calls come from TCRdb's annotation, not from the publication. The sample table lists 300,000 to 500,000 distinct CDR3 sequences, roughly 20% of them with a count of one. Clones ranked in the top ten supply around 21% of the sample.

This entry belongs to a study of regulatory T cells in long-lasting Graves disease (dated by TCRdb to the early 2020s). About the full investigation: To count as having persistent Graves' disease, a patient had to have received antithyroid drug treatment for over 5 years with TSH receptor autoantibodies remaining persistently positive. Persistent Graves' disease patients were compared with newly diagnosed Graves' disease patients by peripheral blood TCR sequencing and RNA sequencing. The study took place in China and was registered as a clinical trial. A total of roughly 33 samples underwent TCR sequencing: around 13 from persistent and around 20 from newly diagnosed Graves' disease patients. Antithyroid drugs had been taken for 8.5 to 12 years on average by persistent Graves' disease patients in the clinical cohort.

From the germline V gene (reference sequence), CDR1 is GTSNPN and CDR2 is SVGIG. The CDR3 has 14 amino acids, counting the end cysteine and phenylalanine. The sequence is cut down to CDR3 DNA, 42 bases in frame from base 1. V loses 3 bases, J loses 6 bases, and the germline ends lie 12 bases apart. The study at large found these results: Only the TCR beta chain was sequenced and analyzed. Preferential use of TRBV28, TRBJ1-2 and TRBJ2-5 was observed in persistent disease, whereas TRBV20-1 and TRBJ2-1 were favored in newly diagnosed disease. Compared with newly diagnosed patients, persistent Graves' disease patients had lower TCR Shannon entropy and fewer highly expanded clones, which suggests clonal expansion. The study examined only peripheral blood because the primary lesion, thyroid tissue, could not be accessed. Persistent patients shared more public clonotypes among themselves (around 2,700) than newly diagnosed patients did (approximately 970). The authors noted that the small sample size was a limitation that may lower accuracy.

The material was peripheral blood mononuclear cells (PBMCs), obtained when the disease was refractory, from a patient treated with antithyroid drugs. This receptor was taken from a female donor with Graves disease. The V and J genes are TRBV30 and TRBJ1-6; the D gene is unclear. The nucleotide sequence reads TGTGCCTGGAGCACCGGGAGCTCTAATTCACCCCTCCACTTT. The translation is CAWSTGSSNSPLHF. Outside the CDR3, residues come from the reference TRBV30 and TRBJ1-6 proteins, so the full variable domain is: SQTIHQWPATLVQPVGSPLSLECTVEGTSNPNLYWYRQAAGRGLQLLFYSVGIGQISSEVPQNLSASRPQDRQFILSSKKLLLSDSGFYLCAWSTGSSNSPLHFGNGTRLTVT.